This T cell receptor beta chain was documented in a study of blood T cell repertoires in COVID-19. Data came from immunoSEQ multiplex PCR; TCRdb stores just in-frame clones and leaves some out. The sample consists of a few hundred thousand clones, nearly 90% of them appearing once. The junction had 17 bases not matched to a gene; V was cut back by 3 bases and J by 4 bases. Germline CDR1 reads SGHAT; CDR2 reads FQNNGV. The CDR3 length is 19 residues. The specimen sequenced was PBMCs or T cells enriched from blood (not recorded which). This clonotype was obtained from a man aged 25 to 45 who had been exposed to COVID-19. This rearrangement joins TRBV11-2 to TRBJ2-1, with 8 bases that match TRBD2. This CDR3 reads CASSFHPSVPGGAYNEQFF. The CDR3 DNA reads as TGTGCCAGCAGCTTCCACCCATCCGTTCCGGGGGGGGCATACAATGAGCAGTTCTTC.